One sample yielded the 11 T cell receptor beta chains listed below, sequenced in a study of T cells expressing NK-cell markers. TCRdb reanalyzed the 5' RACE reads and collapses them to one entry per CDR3 protein, without DNA. This table lists roughly 160,000 distinct CDR3 sequences. The sequencing sample was made of blood T cells: a sorted CD56 or NKG2C T cell subset, CD4+ or CD8+ T cells, or bulk PBMC T cells (not recorded which). Source of these receptors: a woman aged 18 to 75 in good health.

This chain uses TRBV5-1 with TRBJ2-5; lacking DNA, the TRBD2 call made by TCRdb goes unchecked. The CDR3 is 14 amino acids. Germline V gives CDR1 SGHRS, CDR2 YFSETQ. The CDR3 region is CASSHGTRVETQYF.

V gene TRBV7-2 combines with J gene TRBJ2-1; TCRdb's D call, TRBD1, is unchecked because there is no DNA. The CDR3 spans 15 residues. CDR1 SGHTA and CDR2 FQGNSA come from the germline V gene. CDR3 loop: CASRRTGGSYNEQFF. The whole variable domain, filled in from reference TRBV7-2 and TRBJ2-1, reads GAGVSQSPSNKVTEKGKDVELRCDPISGHTALYWYRQSLGQGLEFLIYFQGNSAPDKSGLPSDRFSAERTGGSVSTLTIQRTQQEDSAVYLCASRRTGGSYNEQFFGPGTRLTVL.

V and J are TRBV7-2 and TRBJ2-2; TCRdb's D call, TRBD2, is unchecked because there is no DNA. This CDR3 region has 16 residues. Germline CDR1 reads SGHTA; CDR2 reads FQGNSA. The CDR3 loop reads CASSLVLGRGTGELFF.

CDR3: CASLTSGLAKNIQYF. The rearrangement links TRBV7-9 to TRBJ2-4; TCRdb's assignment of TRBD2 cannot be checked, as there is no DNA. The germline CDR1 and CDR2 sequences are SEHNR and FQNEAQ (reference sequence). This CDR3 has 15 residues.

The chain is built from TRBV7-2 and TRBJ2-2; the D call of TRBD1 rests on TCRdb alone, since no DNA is present to check it. CDR1 is SGHTA, CDR2 FQGNSA, per germline. The CDR3 spans 15 residues. The CDR3 here is CASSFNPGGPGELFF.

The gene calls are TRBV5-1 and TRBJ2-1; TCRdb's D gene call, TRBD2, goes unchecked for lack of DNA. The CDR3 is 17 amino acids. Germline V CDR1 and CDR2: SGHRS, YFSETQ. CDR3 residues: CASSSLPLAGGYNEQFF. The full variable domain, with the rest looked up from reference TRBV5-1 and TRBJ2-1, is KAGVTQTPRYLIKTRGQQVTLSCSPISGHRSVSWYQQTPGQGLQFLFEYFSETQRNKGNFPGRFSGRQFSNSRSEMNVSTLELGDSALYLCASSSLPLAGGYNEQFFGPGTRLTVL.

The J gene is TRBJ2-2, the V gene TRBV7-6. Germline loops: CDR1 SGHVS, CDR2 FNYEAQ. CDR3 length: 11 amino acids. The chain's CDR3 is CASSLSGELFF. The full variable domain, its missing parts supplied by reference TRBV7-6 and TRBJ2-2, is GAGVSQSPRYKVTKRGQDVALRCDPISGHVSLYWYRQALGQGPEFLTYFNYEAQQDKSGLPNDRFSAERPEGSISTLTIQRTEQRDSAMYRCASSLSGELFFGEGSRLTVL.

The chain has TRBV11-1 and TRBJ2-1; checking the TCRdb D call of TRBD2 is not possible without DNA. The length of the CDR3 is 21 residues. Germline-derived CDR1 and CDR2 are SGHAT and FQDESV (reference sequence). CDR3 sequence: CASSLSQGVGYSGTGSGEQFF.

The chain joins TRBV6-5 to TRBJ1-2; the TRBD1 assignment by TCRdb is unverifiable without DNA. CDR1 is MNHEY, CDR2 SVGAGI, per germline. The CDR3 loop spans 16 amino acids. CDR3 loop: CASSYEGTGSPYGYTF.

This chain uses TRBV12-3 or TRBV12-4 with TRBJ2-4. The CDR3 runs 15 residues. CDR3 residues: CASSLGHVAKNIQYF.

The chain joins TRBV10-2 to TRBJ1-1. The CDR3 consists of 12 residues. CDR1 and CDR2 (germline): WSHSY, SAAADI. CDR3 sequence: CASKVGNTEAFF.